The clone carrying this TCR beta chain was observed at least ten times. Its antigen is still unknown. This specimen belongs to a study of molecular identifiers for immune sequencing clone quantification. Findings and limits, study-wide: The share of molecules held by clones above 20 RNA copies was over 98% in effector cells and under 1% in naive cells.

From the PCR reads, TCRdb called clonotypes with MiXCR, one entry per CDR3 protein. Counted here are roughly 40,000 distinct CDR3 sequences, roughly 22% occurring once; the ten biggest clones make up more than 0.75%. V gave up 2 bases and J gave up 4 bases, with 14 bases separating them. This CDR3 is 15 amino acids long. Germline lookup yields CDR1 SEHNR and CDR2 FQNEAQ (reference sequence). This clonotype originated in a human donor in good health. Some libraries in this study had Jurkat cell RNA spiked in. Material for sequencing was naive CD8+ T cells from blood, with Jurkat cell RNA spiked in. Subset noted: FACS-sorted CD8+CD4-CCR7+CD45RA+ naive T cells. The chain joins TRBV7-9 to TRBJ1-2; D unresolved. The CDR3 loop reads CASSLTGGAFYGYTF. The CDR3 nucleotides read TGTGCCAGCAGCTTAACTGGTGGCGCGTTCTATGGCTACACCTTC.